This T cell receptor beta chain was recorded in a study of tumor-infiltrating lymphocytes in localized non-small cell lung cancer. Study results and limitations: Technical variation could not be separated from intratumor heterogeneity here. Not all patients were TCR sequenced, owing to tissue quantity.

Comments on this clone: No antigen is known for it.

Here immunoSEQ multiplex PCR was the method, and the copy in TCRdb shows in-frame clones only, minus some. The sample contains more than 15,000 clones, under 75% of which appear only once. The germline V and J ends were trimmed by 0 bases and 1 base, with 4 bases remaining between them. The germline gives CDR1 SGHVS, CDR2 FQNEAQ. The CDR3 runs 14 residues. The TCR comes from a human donor with non-small cell lung cancer. Sequencing was performed on lung tumor tissue. This rearrangement joins TRBV7-8 to TRBJ1-3; D is unresolved. Written as DNA, the CDR3 is TGTGCCAGCAGCTTAGCAGGGTCTGGAAACACCATATATTTT. This encodes CASSLAGSGNTIYF.